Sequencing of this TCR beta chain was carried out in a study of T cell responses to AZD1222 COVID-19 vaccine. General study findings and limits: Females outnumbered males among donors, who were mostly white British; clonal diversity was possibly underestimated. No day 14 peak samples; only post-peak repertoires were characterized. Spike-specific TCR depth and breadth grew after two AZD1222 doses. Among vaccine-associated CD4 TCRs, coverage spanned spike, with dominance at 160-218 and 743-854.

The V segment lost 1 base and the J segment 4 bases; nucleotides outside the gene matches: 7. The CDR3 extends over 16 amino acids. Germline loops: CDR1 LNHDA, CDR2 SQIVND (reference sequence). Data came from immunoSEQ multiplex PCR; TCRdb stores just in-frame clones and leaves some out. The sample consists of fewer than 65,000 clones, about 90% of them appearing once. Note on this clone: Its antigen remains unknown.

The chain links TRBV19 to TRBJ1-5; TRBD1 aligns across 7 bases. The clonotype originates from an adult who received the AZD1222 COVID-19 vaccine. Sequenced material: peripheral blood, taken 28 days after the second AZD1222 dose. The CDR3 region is CASSIATGWKNQPQHF. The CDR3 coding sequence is TGTGCCAGTAGTATAGCGACAGGGTGGAAGAATCAGCCCCAGCATTTT.